This T cell receptor beta chain was captured in a study of T cells in localized non-small cell lung cancer. Notes on the study in general: Uninvolved adjacent lung, not tumor, had the highest T cell clonality. Paired adjacent lung recovered a median around 60 of the top 100 tumor clones. Without multi-region sequencing, intratumor heterogeneity could not be excluded.

With regard to this clone: Antigen: not known. The junction departs from germline at one end; a sequencing error may be responsible.

The assay was immunoSEQ multiplex PCR, and TCRdb's table has in-frame clones only and misses some. The top ten hold less than 20% of the sample, which has about 48,000 clones, approximately 77% seen once. The length of the CDR3 is 13 residues. The germline gives CDR1 SSHAT, CDR2 FNYEAQ (reference sequence). The source is a man between 40 and 75 years old with stage I squamous cell lung carcinoma. The specimen comprised peripheral blood, sampled before any cancer treatment. The V call is TRBV7-7, the J call TRBJ2-3, with no clear D. CDR3 amino acids: CASSFGSRDTQYF. In DNA form, the CDR3 reads TGTGCTAGCAGCTTTGGCTCTAGAGATACGCAGTATTTT.